The 26 T cell receptor beta chains presented below share a single source sample, sequenced in a study of T cell responses to AZD1222 COVID-19 vaccine. The method was immunoSEQ multiplex PCR; TCRdb's version includes in-frame clones alone and lacks a portion of them. The sample yields roughly 140,000 clones, over 90% seen once. This material consisted of peripheral blood, taken 28 days after the second AZD1222 dose. These TCRs come from an adult who received the AZD1222 COVID-19 vaccine.

The chain joins TRBV7-9 to TRBJ2-1; no definite D call. The CDR3 runs 11 residues. V gave up 5 bases and J gave up 8 bases, with 7 bases separating them. In germline, CDR1 is SEHNR, CDR2 FQNEAQ (reference sequence). CDR3 region: CASSEADEQFF. In nucleotides, the CDR3 is TGTGCCAGCAGCGAGGCGGATGAGCAGTTCTTC.

The chain joins TRBV7-9 to TRBJ1-4; unclear D gene. Trimming removed 1 base at V and 8 bases at J, with 11 bases between. CDR1 and CDR2 from the germline V gene are SEHNR and FQNEAQ (reference sequence). The CDR3 contains 14 residues. The CDR3 DNA reads TGTGCCAGCAGCTTAGGGGTGTGGAGCGAAAAACTGTTTTTT. Protein sequence: CASSLGVWSEKLFF.

This clone showed up just once. The V and J genes are TRBV14 and TRBJ1-1, with D possibly TRBD1 on 5 matching bases. The germline V and J ends were trimmed by 4 bases and 0 bases, with 9 bases remaining between them. The germline V gene has CDR1 SGHDN and CDR2 FVKESK. There are 14 residues in the CDR3. For the CDR3, the DNA is TGTGCCAGCAGCCGGCCAGGGATGAACACTGAAGCTTTCTTT. It is translated as CASSRPGMNTEAFF.

Only a few counts were recorded for this clone. V is TRBV10-3 and J is TRBJ2-3; D is unresolved. The CDR3 is 11 residues long. Looked up from germline, CDR1 is ENHRY and CDR2 is SYGVKD. Deletions cut 4 bases from V and 2 bases from J, with 1 base between. CDR3 nucleotides: TGTGCCATCAGTGTCACAGATACGCAGTATTTT. Translating it yields CAISVTDTQYF.

The chain uses TRBV2 and TRBJ2-3; D gene uncertain. The CDR3 has 11 amino acids. V lost 2 bases to trimming and J lost 5 bases, with 2 bases between them. The germline V gene has CDR1 SNHLY and CDR2 FYNNEI. DNA for the CDR3: TGTGCCAGCAGTGAACTAGATACGCAGTATTTT. This gives the protein CASSELDTQYF. Using reference TRBV2 and TRBJ2-3 for the parts outside the CDR3, the full variable domain is EPEVTQTPSHQVTQMGQEVILRCVPISNHLYFYWYRQILGQKVEFLVSFYNNEISEKSEIFDDQFSVERPDGSNFTLKIRSTKLEDSAMYFCASSELDTQYFGPGTRLTVL.

This chain uses TRBV6-1 with TRBJ1-5; D gene unclear. Trimming stripped 1 base from V and 6 bases from J, with 1 base between. The CDR3 is made up of 11 amino acids. Germline lookup yields CDR1 MNHNS and CDR2 SASEGT. This CDR3 is CASSEVQPQHF. For the CDR3, the DNA is TGTGCCAGCAGTGAAGTTCAGCCCCAGCATTTT.

The rearrangement uses TRBV5-6 and TRBJ1-5, with 9 bases that match TRBD1. Trimming cost V 4 bases and J 7 bases; bases outside gene matches: 6. The CDR3 has 14 residues. Germline V gene data show CDR1 as SGHDT and CDR2 as YYEEEE. As DNA, the CDR3 is TGTGCCAGCAGCGTCAGGACAGGGGCCCAGCCCCAGCATTTT. Its translation: CASSVRTGAQPQHF.

The rearrangement links TRBV18 to TRBJ2-1; 10 nucleotides line up with TRBD1. The ends lost 0 bases at V and 7 bases at J; junction bases unmatched: 9. Looked up from germline, CDR1 is KGHSH and CDR2 is LQKENI. The CDR3 runs 17 residues. The CDR3 nucleotides are TGTGCCAGCTCACCACCGCTCGGGACAGGGGTTCGGAATGAGCAGTTCTTC. This encodes CASSPPLGTGVRNEQFF.

V is TRBV18 and J is TRBJ2-1; 11 bases align to TRBD2. V shed 3 bases and J 9 bases; nucleotides not matched to a gene: 4. Germline V gives CDR1 KGHSH, CDR2 LQKENI. The length of the CDR3 is 14 residues. The CDR3 is CASSPETSGVEQFF. The DNA for the CDR3 is TGTGCCAGCTCACCGGAGACTAGCGGGGTTGAGCAGTTCTTC. The whole variable domain, filled in from reference TRBV18 and TRBJ2-1, reads NAGVMQNPRHLVRRRGQEARLRCSPMKGHSHVYWYRQLPEEGLKFMVYLQKENIIDESGMPKERFSAEFPKEGPSILRIQQVVRGDSAAYFCASSPETSGVEQFFGPGTRLTVL.

V is TRBV3-1 (or the pseudogene TRBV3-2) and J is TRBJ2-7; 13 bases are shared with TRBD2. With V trimmed by 4 bases and J by 1 base, 7 bases remained unmatched. The length of the CDR3 is 17 residues. Germline-derived CDR1 and CDR2 are LGHDT and YNNKEL (reference sequence). The CDR3 DNA is TGTGCCAGCAGCCTAGGGACTAGCGGGATAGGATCCTACGAGCAGTACTTC. It codes for CASSLGTSGIGSYEQYF.

The chain links TRBV4-1 to TRBJ2-1; no definite D call. Trimming pared 1 base from V and 9 bases from J, leaving 13 bases between. The CDR3 loop spans 14 amino acids. Germline lookup yields CDR1 MGHRA and CDR2 YSYEKL. As DNA, the CDR3 is TGCGCCAGCAGCCAAGGCCGGCTTGAGGTTGAGCAGTTCTTC. This translates into CASSQGRLEVEQFF.

The V gene is TRBV11-2, the J gene TRBJ2-7; maybe TRBD2 (5 bases). The CDR3 loop spans 17 amino acids. V shed 5 bases and J shed 2 bases, with 22 bases lying between them. The germline CDR1 and CDR2 sequences are SGHAT and FQNNGV. Here the CDR3 reads CASSHPVGSQPPYEQYF. CDR3 DNA: TGTGCCAGCAGCCACCCGGTGGGGAGCCAACCCCCCTACGAGCAGTACTTC.

The chain employs TRBV27 and TRBJ2-7, with a tentative D call TRBD2 (7 bases). The CDR3 totals 14 residues. V was clipped by 3 bases and J by 7 bases, with 16 bases between them. CDR1 is MNHEY and CDR2 is SMNVEV in the germline V gene (reference sequence). For the CDR3, the DNA is TGTGCCAGCAGTTTTGTCGTCGGGGGGCGGGAGCAGTACTTC. Encoded protein: CASSFVVGGREQYF.

The genes are TRBV5-1 and TRBJ2-2; 10 nucleotides agree with TRBD2. From germline, CDR1 is SGHRS and CDR2 YFSETQ. The CDR3 totals 16 residues. V was clipped by 0 bases and J by 5 bases; unmatched bases: 4. The CDR3 reads CASSLGTSGRTGELFF. The CDR3 DNA reads as TGCGCCAGCAGCTTGGGGACTAGCGGTCGGACCGGGGAGCTGTTTTTT.

This clone was seen just once. The chain employs TRBV10-1 and TRBJ1-2; unclear D gene. Trimming shortened V by 10 bases and J by 8 bases, and 23 bases separated the two germline ends. The CDR3 contains 14 residues. The V gene's germline CDR1 is WNHNN and CDR2 SYGVQD (reference sequence). Here the CDR3 DNA reads TGCGCCATCACAACCCATAATTTCCTTCACGGCTACACCTTC. Protein product: CAITTHNFLHGYTF.

The chain employs TRBV28 and TRBJ1-5, with TRBD1 identical over 11 bases. This CDR3 contains 15 residues. The germline CDR1 and CDR2 sequences are MDHEN and SYDVKM. The V segment lost 6 bases and the J segment 7 bases; nucleotides outside the gene matches: 8. CDR3 amino acids: CASSTRGQGAQPQHF. The CDR3 region has the DNA TGTGCCAGCAGCACACGAGGACAGGGGGCACAGCCCCAGCATTTT.

V and J are TRBV12-3 or TRBV12-4 and TRBJ2-7; a weak D match, TRBD2 (5 bases). Between the trimmed V and J ends, which lost 8 bases and 7 bases, there was a span of 15 bases. The CDR3 runs to 12 residues. The CDR3 here is CASGYNSGEQYF. DNA of the CDR3: TGTGCCAGCGGGTATAATTCGGGGGAGCAGTACTTC.

The chain couples TRBV4-1 to TRBJ2-3, with a possible D match to TRBD1 (7 bases). The V gene lost 1 base and the J gene lost 0 bases, with 11 bases spanning the gap. Germline V gene sequence: CDR1 MGHRA, CDR2 YSYEKL. This CDR3 is 16 amino acids long. The CDR3 reads CASSQGRGRSTDTQYF. CDR3 bases: TGCGCCAGCAGCCAAGGGAGGGGGCGTAGCACAGATACGCAGTATTTT.

The chain carries TRBV7-2 and TRBJ1-6, with D hard to call. Germline-derived CDR1 and CDR2 are SGHTA and FQGNSA. This CDR3 has 14 amino acids. V lost 2 bases, J lost 7 bases, and 9 bases lay in between. The CDR3 reads CASSLFNANSPLHF. The CDR3 DNA follows: TGTGCCAGCAGCTTATTCAATGCCAATTCACCCCTCCACTTT.

This chain joins TRBV10-2 and TRBJ2-7; D perhaps matches TRBD2 (6 bases). CDR3 length: 12 amino acids. V was clipped by 10 bases and J by 1 base, with 11 bases between them. Germline CDR1 is WSHSY and CDR2 is SAAADI. CDR3 bases: TGCGCCACCCTGACTAGTTCCTACGAGCAGTACTTC. This sequence encodes CATLTSSYEQYF.

The V gene is TRBV13, the J gene TRBJ2-5, with TRBD2 identical over 10 bases. This CDR3 region has 17 residues. Germline V gene lookup returns CDR1 PRHDT and CDR2 FYEKMQ (reference sequence). Losses at the gene ends were 5 bases for V and 2 bases for J; bases not matched to a gene: 11. CDR3 residues: CASSPEGSGRGQETQYF. The CDR3 nucleotides read TGTGCCAGCAGCCCAGAAGGCAGCGGGAGGGGACAAGAGACCCAGTACTTC.

The CDR3 nucleotides read TGTGCCAGCAGTTCAAATCTAGTCGAGCAGTACTTC. Its protein product is CASSSNLVEQYF. This sequence joins TRBV12-3 or TRBV12-4 and TRBJ2-7; D is ambiguous. V lost 4 bases and J 6 bases, leaving 10 bases between the germline ends. The CDR3 is 12 residues long.

This sequence joins TRBV2 and TRBJ2-7; the D call may be TRBD1 or TRBD2 (6 bases each). The CDR3 consists of 15 residues. Trimming removed 8 bases from V and 5 bases from J, with 22 bases in between. The germline V gene has CDR1 SNHLY and CDR2 FYNNEI. In nucleotides, the CDR3 is TGTGCCAGCCGGTCGGGGGCCTCCCCTACCCACGAGCAGTACTTC. Its translation is CASRSGASPTHEQYF.

This clone was found once. V usage is TRBV3-1 (or the pseudogene TRBV3-2) and J usage is TRBJ1-6; D remains ambiguous. CDR3 length: 14 amino acids. In germline, CDR1 is LGHDT, CDR2 YNNKEL (reference sequence). V dropped 7 bases and J dropped 6 bases, with 13 bases sitting between them. The CDR3 DNA reads TGTGCCAGCACCTCCGGGAATTTTAATTCACCCCTCCACTTT. Translating gives CASTSGNFNSPLHF.

A few counts support this clone. The chain carries TRBV2 and TRBJ2-7; D not certain. The length of the CDR3 is 12 residues. CDR1 and CDR2 from the germline V gene are SNHLY and FYNNEI. V shed 8 bases and J shed 3 bases, with 11 bases lying between them. The chain's CDR3 is CASGKENYEQYF. Here the CDR3 DNA reads TGTGCCAGCGGTAAAGAGAACTACGAGCAGTACTTC.

The chain combines TRBV5-1 with TRBJ1-4, with D possibly TRBD1 on 5 matching bases. CDR3 size: 12 residues. V was trimmed by 4 bases and J by 6 bases, leaving 7 bases between them. Germline V gene sequence: CDR1 SGHRS, CDR2 YFSETQ. The DNA for the CDR3 is TGCGCCAGCAGCGGAGGGGATGAAAAACTGTTTTTT. Its protein product is CASSGGDEKLFF.